One and the same sample provided the 29 T cell receptor beta chains below, sequenced in a study of blood T cell repertoires in COVID-19. Assay used: immunoSEQ multiplex PCR; TCRdb lists only in-frame clones, some missing. The table records about 370,000 clones, 70% to 90% of them present only once. Material for sequencing was peripheral blood. The source of these receptors is a woman in her twenties or thirties with COVID-19, enrolled during active disease.

CDR3 sequence: CAISERQSTNEKLFF. The DNA of the CDR3 is TGTGCCATCAGTGAGCGACAATCAACTAATGAAAAACTGTTTTTT. This rearrangement joins TRBV10-3 to TRBJ1-4; D unresolved. This CDR3 comprises 15 residues. Germline V gene sequence: CDR1 ENHRY, CDR2 SYGVKD. The V gene lost 2 bases and the J gene lost 0 bases, with 7 bases spanning the gap.

V usage is TRBV2 and J usage is TRBJ2-5; 8 bases map to TRBD1. With 4 bases clipped from V and 3 bases from J, the junction kept 4 bases outside the gene matches. This CDR3 spans 14 amino acids. Germline V CDR1 and CDR2: SNHLY, FYNNEI. The CDR3 loop reads CASSATGEKETQYF. Written as DNA, the CDR3 is TGTGCCAGCAGTGCGACAGGGGAGAAAGAGACCCAGTACTTC.

The V call is TRBV5-4, the J call TRBJ2-5; TRBD1 aligns across 9 bases. The CDR3 covers 15 residues. From germline, CDR1 is SGHNT and CDR2 YYREEE (reference sequence). V lost 3 bases, J lost 2 bases, and 5 bases stayed unmatched. The CDR3 loop reads CASSWGTGRQETQYF. The CDR3 DNA is TGTGCCAGCAGCTGGGGGACAGGGAGGCAAGAGACCCAGTACTTC.

The V call is TRBV7-9, the J call TRBJ1-1, with TRBD1 as a possible D gene (5 bases). The length of the CDR3 is 15 residues. Germline CDR1 is SEHNR and CDR2 is FQNEAQ (reference sequence). V lost 3 bases to trimming and J lost 0 bases, with 11 bases between them. CDR3 loop: CASSFLTALNTEAFF. The CDR3 coding sequence is TGTGCCAGCAGCTTCCTGACAGCATTGAACACTGAAGCTTTCTTT. The variable domain in full, completed from reference TRBV7-9 and TRBJ1-1, reads DTGVSQNPRHKITKRGQNVTFRCDPISEHNRLYWYRQTLGQGPEFLTYFQNEAQLEKSRLLSDRFSAERPKGSFSTLEIQRTEQGDSAMYLCASSFLTALNTEAFFGQGTRLTVV.

The rearrangement links TRBV11-2 to TRBJ2-7, with a possible D match to TRBD2 (5 bases). The ends were cut back, 3 bases at V and 2 bases at J, with 11 bases in the middle. The germline CDR1 and CDR2 sequences are SGHAT and FQNNGV. The CDR3 has 14 residues. The CDR3 here is CASSFEGVPYEQYV. As DNA, the CDR3 is TGTGCCAGCAGCTTTGAGGGAGTGCCCTACGAGCAGTACGTC.

This clone was observed once. The chain has TRBV5-4 and TRBJ1-1; no clear D. This CDR3 has 17 amino acids. Germline V gene data show CDR1 as SGHNT and CDR2 as YYREEE (reference sequence). Trimming cost V 4 bases and J 0 bases, with 19 bases left between them. The CDR3 here is CASSPSTSRGLNTEAFF. CDR3 coding DNA: TGTGCCAGCAGCCCCTCGACATCCCGTGGCCTGAACACTGAAGCTTTCTTT.

V usage is TRBV7-9 and J usage is TRBJ1-2; no clear D. There are 13 residues in the CDR3. Germline V gene lookup returns CDR1 SEHNR and CDR2 FQNEAQ (reference sequence). V lost 3 bases, J lost 4 bases, and 9 bases lay in between. The CDR3 nucleotides are TGTGCCAGCAGCTTTAGTCGGAGCTATGGCTACACCTTC. This sequence encodes CASSFSRSYGYTF.

This chain joins TRBV12-3 or TRBV12-4 and TRBJ2-3, with D tentatively TRBD2 (5 bases). CDR3 length: 13 amino acids. Trimming cost V 6 bases and J 1 base, with 8 bases left between them. CDR3 loop: CASSGLRTDTQYF. CDR3 nucleotides: TGTGCCAGCAGCGGACTCCGCACAGATACGCAGTATTTT.

V is TRBV7-8 and J is TRBJ2-7, with D perhaps matching TRBD2 (7 bases). Deletions cut 2 bases from V and 3 bases from J, with 14 bases between. Germline CDR1 and CDR2: SGHVS and FQNEAQ. CDR3 length: 15 residues. CDR3 in DNA: TGTGCCAGCAGCTTAAGGTCGGGGGGCGGCTACGAGCAGTACGTC. This encodes CASSLRSGGGYEQYV.

The chain couples TRBV5-4 to TRBJ2-7; D is possibly TRBD2 (6 bases). The V end was cut by 1 base, the J end by 2 bases, with 10 bases between. The germline gives CDR1 SGHNT, CDR2 YYREEE (reference sequence). This CDR3 comprises 14 residues. CDR3 coding DNA: TGTGCCAGCAGCTTGTTCGGGGGAACCTACGAGCAGTACTTC. Translation gives CASSLFGGTYEQYF.

As to this clone: Other DNA sequences in the same sample also yield this CDR3. The V call is TRBV5-1, the J call TRBJ2-2, with D possibly TRBD1 on 5 matching bases. The CDR3 sequence is 15 residues long. Trimming pared 4 bases from V and 1 base from J, leaving 11 bases between. Germline CDR1 SGHRS, CDR2 YFSETQ. CDR3 loop: CASSQTTGNTGELFF. DNA for the CDR3: TGCGCCAGCAGCCAAACTACAGGGAACACCGGGGAGCTGTTTTTT. The complete variable domain, with remaining parts taken from reference TRBV5-1 and TRBJ2-2, reads KAGVTQTPRYLIKTRGQQVTLSCSPISGHRSVSWYQQTPGQGLQFLFEYFSETQRNKGNFPGRFSGRQFSNSRSEMNVSTLELGDSALYLCASSQTTGNTGELFFGEGSRLTVL.

CDR3 region: CASSLRGTANTGELFF. For the CDR3, the DNA is TGTGCCAGCAGCTTGAGAGGGACAGCGAACACCGGGGAGCTGTTTTTT. The chain carries TRBV5-6 and TRBJ2-2, with 7 bases that match TRBD1. Germline V gives CDR1 SGHDT, CDR2 YYEEEE. V lost 1 base and J lost 0; bases outside the gene matches: 3. This CDR3 contains 16 residues.

This clone was found a few times. The chain has TRBV19 and TRBJ1-1, with a tentative D call TRBD1 (5 bases). The germline V gene has CDR1 LNHDA and CDR2 SQIVND (reference sequence). The CDR3 loop spans 16 amino acids. Trimming took 3 bases from V and 4 from J, leaving 18 bases between them. CDR3 loop: CASSITPSSGGTEAFF. CDR3 sequence (DNA): TGTGCCAGTAGTATCACCCCATCGAGCGGGGGCACTGAAGCTTTCTTT.

The chain is built from TRBV4-1 and TRBJ2-2; D is perhaps TRBD2 (6 bases). Trimming stripped 1 base from V and 1 base from J, with 10 bases between. CDR3 length: 16 residues. Germline CDR1 reads MGHRA; CDR2 reads YSYEKL. The CDR3 protein is CASSQAGSRNTGELFF. The CDR3 bases are TGCGCCAGCAGCCAAGCCGGGAGTAGGAACACCGGGGAGCTGTTTTTT.

The genes are TRBV6-5 and TRBJ1-1; maybe TRBD1 (5 bases). V shed 7 bases and J shed 6 bases, with 15 bases lying between them. Per germline, CDR1 MNHEY and CDR2 SVGAGI. The CDR3 is 13 amino acids. CDR3 DNA sequence: TGTGCCAGCACCCGGGGGGTCGGCGCTGAAGCTTTCTTT. As protein: CASTRGVGAEAFF.

The V gene is TRBV4-3, the J gene TRBJ2-5; maybe TRBD1 (5 bases). Trimming left V 4 bases short and J 1 base short, with 16 bases between. The CDR3 contains 16 residues. CDR1 and CDR2 (germline): LGHNA, YSLEER. In nucleotides, the CDR3 is TGCGCCAGCAGCCTAGGGGTGGCAGGAGTCCAAGAGACCCAGTACTTC. It codes for CASSLGVAGVQETQYF.

The V call is TRBV7-2, the J call TRBJ2-7, with 8 nucleotides matching TRBD1. CDR1 SGHTA and CDR2 FQGNSA come from the germline V gene. Trimming cost V 5 bases and J 6 bases; bases outside gene matches: 12. This CDR3 spans 15 amino acids. The CDR3 DNA sequence: TGTGCCAGCAGCCCTGAGGACAGGGAATTAAGCGAGCAGTACGTC. Protein sequence: CASSPEDRELSEQYV.

In the case of this clone: Mismatch with germline at one junction end may stem from a read error. The same CDR3 can be traced to other DNA sequences in this sample. This chain joins TRBV19 and TRBJ1-1; no clear D gene. The germline V gene has CDR1 LNHDA and CDR2 SQIVND (reference sequence). CDR3 size: 15 residues. In DNA, the CDR3 is TGTGCCAGTAGTCTCGAGGGATATCTGAACACTGAAGCCTTCTTT. Its protein product is CASSLEGYLNTEAFF. Full variable domain (rest looked up from reference TRBV19 and TRBJ1-1): DGGITQSPKYLFRKEGQNVTLSCEQNLNHDAMYWYRQDPGQGLRLIYYSQIVNDFQKGDIAEGYSVSREKKESFPLTVTSAQKNPTAFYLCASSLEGYLNTEAFFGQGTRLTVV.

The chain carries TRBV6-1 and TRBJ1-5; D possibly corresponds to TRBD1 (6 bases). The germline CDR1 and CDR2 sequences are MNHNS and SASEGT. The CDR3 sequence is 16 residues long. V was pared by 4 bases and J by 2 bases, with 15 bases between. The CDR3 DNA reads TGTGCCAGCAGTGTCGCGCGACAGGTTGGCAATCAGCCCCAGCATTTT. It is translated as CASSVARQVGNQPQHF.

The J gene is TRBJ1-5, the V gene TRBV7-2; D gene uncertain. CDR3 length: 13 amino acids. The germline V and J ends were trimmed by 5 bases and 5 bases, with 10 bases remaining between them. CDR1 and CDR2 from the germline V gene are SGHTA and FQGNSA. CDR3 sequence: CASSAGEDQPQHF. CDR3 bases: TGTGCCAGCAGCGCGGGAGAGGATCAGCCCCAGCATTTT.

The rearrangement uses TRBV9 and TRBJ2-2; D uncertain. Trimming shortened V by 1 base and J by 0 bases, and 10 bases separated the two germline ends. Germline lookup yields CDR1 SGDLS and CDR2 YYNGEE. The CDR3 consists of 16 residues. The CDR3 spells CASSVYRRPNTGELFF. The CDR3 nucleotides read TGTGCCAGCAGCGTATACAGACGTCCGAACACCGGGGAGCTGTTTTTT.

Details on this clone: Distinct nucleotide sequences in the sample also encode this CDR3. The J gene is TRBJ1-1, the V gene TRBV6-2 or TRBV6-3; possible D gene TRBD1, 6 bases. V lost 0 bases to trimming and J lost 2 bases, with 7 bases between them. This CDR3 is 14 amino acids long. From germline, CDR1 is MNHEY and CDR2 SVGEGT. In DNA form, the CDR3 reads TGTGCCAGCAGTTACTCCAGGGGAAACACTGAAGCTTTCTTT. This sequence encodes CASSYSRGNTEAFF.

J is TRBJ1-4 and V is TRBV15; 8 nucleotides line up with TRBD1. Germline V lookup: CDR1 LNHNV, CDR2 YYDKDF (reference sequence). CDR3 length: 15 residues. V shed 1 base and J 7 bases; nucleotides not matched to a gene: 5. The CDR3 region has the DNA TGTGCCACCAGCAGAGTCAGGGGGCTTGTTGAAAAACTGTTTTTT. Translation: CATSRVRGLVEKLFF.

V and J are TRBV24-1 and TRBJ2-7; the match to TRBD2 covers 14 bases. There are 16 residues in the CDR3. The germline V gene has CDR1 KGHDR and CDR2 SFDVKD. Trimming at V came to 9 bases and at J to 1 base, leaving 7 bases not matched to a gene. CDR3 sequence (DNA): TGTGCCACCCTGGCCGGGACTAGCGGGAGTTCCTACGAGCAGTACGTC. Translated, it gives CATLAGTSGSSYEQYV.

This chain uses TRBV28 with TRBJ1-2; D gene ambiguous. V was trimmed by 5 bases and J by 4 bases, leaving 14 bases between them. The CDR3 sequence is 14 residues long. Germline lookup yields CDR1 MDHEN and CDR2 SYDVKM. In nucleotides, the CDR3 is TGTGCCAGCAGTCCACAATCCCCCTTCTATGGCTACACCTTC. Translating it yields CASSPQSPFYGYTF.

The chain couples TRBV24-1 to TRBJ1-1; D is perhaps TRBD1 (5 bases). The CDR3 totals 16 residues. V was clipped by 5 bases and J by 4 bases, with 19 bases between them. Looked up from germline, CDR1 is KGHDR and CDR2 is SFDVKD. The CDR3 coding sequence is TGTGCCACCAGTGTCTCCTATCAGGGCGGTGGCACTGAAGCTTTCTTT. This translates into CATSVSYQGGGTEAFF.

This clone was seen only once. The rearrangement joins TRBV29-1 to TRBJ2-7; TRBD2 agrees at 11 bases. With 4 bases clipped from V and 0 bases from J, the junction kept 5 bases outside the gene matches. Per the germline V gene, CDR1 is SQVTM and CDR2 is ANQGSEA. The CDR3 consists of 15 residues. CDR3 amino acids: CSVVSSGGSSYEQYF. The CDR3 nucleotides are TGCAGCGTTGTTTCTAGCGGGGGGAGCTCCTACGAGCAGTACTTC.

This clone was counted a single time. The rearrangement uses TRBV2 and TRBJ2-1; 11 bases align to TRBD1. J lost 15 bases, V lost 1 base, and 11 bases had no gene match. CDR3 size: 15 residues. Germline CDR1 SNHLY, CDR2 FYNNEI. For the CDR3, the DNA is TGTGCCAGCAGTGAAGGCCGGGACAGGGGGTACTTAGGGTTCTTC. This translates into CASSEGRDRGYLGFF.

This rearrangement joins TRBV14 to TRBJ1-2; 9 nucleotides align to TRBD1. The trim removed 4 bases at V and 8 bases at J, leaving 11 bases unmatched. The CDR3 is 15 amino acids. Germline CDR1 reads SGHDN; CDR2 reads FVKESK. The CDR3 loop reads CASSPPWTGERGYTF. The CDR3 DNA reads TGTGCCAGCAGCCCTCCTTGGACAGGGGAGCGCGGCTACACCTTC.